The 20 T cell receptor beta chains given below trace back to one sample, sequenced in a study of response to subunit inactivated influenza vaccine (dated by TCRdb to 2016 to 2019). The library came from RT-PCR. The sequencer was an Illumina HiSeq 2500. In TCRdb, the public reads were trimmed at Q25 with fastp and aligned with MiXCR, with productive beta chains retained. Rows are unified per CDR3 protein, each entry keeping the most common DNA and genes. This sample lists about 520,000 distinct CDR3 sequences; approximately 7.8% were detected once. The ten biggest clones cover 13% of the sample. This sample comprised PBMCs from blood, obtained around 25 months after vaccination. These receptor sequences come from a man between 50 and 69 years old who received an inactivated influenza vaccine. Donor details come from another sample of the same person, matched by shared clones.

A few counts support this clonotype. The chain is built from TRBV5-1 and TRBJ2-7; D is unclear. The CDR3 is 13 amino acids. Germline V lookup: CDR1 SGHRS, CDR2 YFSETQ. The ends were cut back, 5 bases at V and 1 base at J, with 10 bases in the middle. The CDR3 nucleotides are TGCGCCAGCAGACTCTCAGGTTCCTACGAGCAGTACTTC. It translates to CASRLSGSYEQYF. Variable domain in full (rest from reference TRBV5-1 and TRBJ2-7): KAGVTQTPRYLIKTRGQQVTLSCSPISGHRSVSWYQQTPGQGLQFLFEYFSETQRNKGNFPGRFSGRQFSNSRSEMNVSTLELGDSALYLCASRLSGSYEQYFGPGTRLTVT.

The gene calls are TRBV2 and TRBJ2-1; D uncertain. This CDR3 has 12 residues. Germline-derived CDR1 and CDR2 are SNHLY and FYNNEI. V was cut by 4 bases and J by 10 bases, with 11 bases left in between. CDR3 sequence (DNA): TGTGCCAGCAGTGTGGGCCGCGCGGAGCAGTTCTTC. Its protein is CASSVGRAEQFF.

This clonotype was counted between two and nine times. The CDR3 loop reads CASSLAPDVRYGYTF. The CDR3 nucleotides read TGTGCCAGCAGCTTGGCCCCCGATGTGAGGTATGGCTACACCTTC. The chain has TRBV5-6 and TRBJ1-2; D not certain. Per the germline V gene, CDR1 is SGHDT and CDR2 is YYEEEE. The length of the CDR3 is 15 residues. Trimming left V 0 bases short and J 5 bases short, with 14 bases between.

This clonotype was found many times. The V and J genes are TRBV4-2 and TRBJ2-7, with 12 bases matching TRBD2. The CDR3 runs to 15 residues. Per germline, CDR1 LGHNA and CDR2 YNFKEQ. V was pared by 4 bases and J by 3 bases, with 4 bases of the junction left unmatched. For the CDR3, the DNA is TGTGCCAGCAGCCGAGAGACTAGCGGGGGCTACGAGCAGTACTTC. Protein product: CASSRETSGGYEQYF.

This clonotype was detected many times. This CDR3 is CASSVGDYEQYF. The CDR3 DNA reads TGTGCCAGCAGCGTGGGGGACTACGAGCAGTACTTC. J is TRBJ2-7 and V is TRBV7-9, with D perhaps matching TRBD1 or TRBD2 (5 bases each). CDR1 and CDR2 (germline): SEHNR, FQNEAQ (reference sequence). The CDR3 has 12 amino acids. V was shortened by 5 bases and J by 3 bases, with 8 bases between the two germline ends. Looking up the rest from reference TRBV7-9 and TRBJ2-7 gives the full variable domain: DTGVSQNPRHKITKRGQNVTFRCDPISEHNRLYWYRQTLGQGPEFLTYFQNEAQLEKSRLLSDRFSAERPKGSFSTLEIQRTEQGDSAMYLCASSVGDYEQYFGPGTRLTVT.

The rearrangement links TRBV28 to TRBJ2-4, with 7 bases identical to TRBD2. The CDR3 runs 16 residues. CDR1 MDHEN and CDR2 SYDVKM come from the germline V gene. V shed 4 bases, J shed 4 bases, and the junction held 10 bases outside the gene matches. CDR3 in amino acids: CASSSSLLAEKNIQYF. The CDR3 DNA reads TGTGCCAGCAGTTCCTCTCTTCTAGCGGAGAAAAACATTCAGTACTTC. The variable domain in full, with the rest retrieved from reference TRBV28 and TRBJ2-4, is DVKVTQSSRYLVKRTGEKVFLECVQDMDHENMFWYRQDPGLGLRLIYFSYDVKMKEKGDIPEGYSVSREKKERFSLILESASTNQTSMYLCASSSSLLAEKNIQYFGAGTRLSVL.

This rearrangement joins TRBV11-2 to TRBJ2-1, with D possibly being TRBD1 (6 bases). The V and J ends lost 2 bases and 7 bases respectively, with 15 bases between them. CDR1 and CDR2 (germline): SGHAT, FQNNGV. This CDR3 comprises 15 residues. The CDR3 protein is CASSLPARGLNEQFF. The DNA for the CDR3 is TGTGCCAGCAGCTTACCGGCCAGGGGCCTTAATGAGCAGTTCTTC.

The chain is built from TRBV6-6 and TRBJ2-7; D is unclear. Trimming removed 6 bases from V and 3 bases from J, with 9 bases in between. Germline CDR1 is MNHNY and CDR2 is SVGAGI (reference sequence). The CDR3 covers 12 residues. The CDR3 protein is CASRKTGYEQYF. CDR3 nucleotide sequence: TGTGCCAGCAGAAAAACCGGCTACGAGCAGTACTTC.

The V and J genes are TRBV11-1 and TRBJ2-1; D tentatively fits TRBD1 or TRBD2 (5 bases each). From germline, CDR1 is SGHAT and CDR2 FQDESV (reference sequence). The CDR3 length is 18 residues. V dropped 5 bases and J dropped 4 bases, with 24 bases sitting between them. Here the CDR3 reads CASSQTAPGTVPYNEQFF. The DNA for the CDR3 is TGTGCCAGCAGCCAAACGGCGCCAGGGACGGTACCTTACAATGAGCAGTTCTTC.

This clonotype has a handful of counts. This sequence joins TRBV6-2 or TRBV6-3 and TRBJ1-6; a possible D gene is TRBD1 (5 bases). CDR3 length: 14 amino acids. The V gene's germline CDR1 is MNHEY and CDR2 SVGEGT. V lost 7 bases and J lost 9, with 16 bases in between. DNA of the CDR3: TGTGCCAGCACTCGCGGGACGGCCATTTCACCCCTCCACTTT. Protein sequence: CASTRGTAISPLHF.

As for this clonotype: Relative to the germline gene, one junction end is altered; a read error may explain this. The V and J genes are TRBV2 and TRBJ2-4, with a weak D call TRBD1 (6 bases). This CDR3 spans 15 amino acids. The germline gives CDR1 SNHLY, CDR2 FYNNEI. CDR3 nucleotide sequence: TGTGCCAGCAGTGACAGGGGAATAGCCAAAAATATTCAGTACTTC. This translates into CASSDRGIAKNIQYF.

The V call is TRBV2, the J call TRBJ2-7; D is uncertain. Trimming removed 8 bases at V and 3 bases at J, with 11 bases between. Per the germline V gene, CDR1 is SNHLY and CDR2 is FYNNEI. CDR3 length equals 12 residues. Written as DNA, the CDR3 is TGTGCCAGCCAGTTAACCCACTACGAGCAGTACTTC. Its protein is CASQLTHYEQYF.

This clonotype was seen repeatedly, ten times or more. The genes are TRBV15 and TRBJ1-4; D not resolved. Trimming stripped 3 bases from V and 4 bases from J, with 12 bases between. CDR1 and CDR2 from the germline V gene are LNHNV and YYDKDF (reference sequence). The CDR3 is 15 amino acids. CDR3 in DNA: TGTGCCACCAGCAGGGACGGAGCTCTTAATGAAAAACTGTTTTTT. The encoded protein is CATSRDGALNEKLFF. The full variable domain, its missing parts supplied by reference TRBV15 and TRBJ1-4, is DAMVIQNPRYQVTQFGKPVTLSCSQTLNHNVMYWYQQKSSQAPKLLFHYYDKDFNNEADTPDNFQSRRPNTSFCFLDIRSPGLGDTAMYLCATSRDGALNEKLFFGSGTQLSVL.

This clonotype has just a few counts. The V and J genes are TRBV7-9 and TRBJ2-2; maybe TRBD1 (5 bases). This CDR3 comprises 15 residues. V was shortened by 5 bases and J by 1 base, with 11 bases between the two germline ends. The germline V gene encodes CDR1 SEHNR and CDR2 FQNEAQ (reference sequence). CDR3 sequence (DNA): TGTGCCAGCAGCCCTGGGGCTCAGAACACCGGGGAGCTGTTTTTT. Its translation: CASSPGAQNTGELFF.

This clonotype has just a few counts. The gene calls are TRBV11-2 and TRBJ1-2, with 11 bases matching TRBD1. The CDR3 runs to 15 residues. Germline V CDR1 and CDR2: SGHAT, FQNNGV. J was trimmed by 7 bases and V by 5 bases; bases with no gene match: 9. CDR3 in DNA: TGTGCCAGCAGCCAAAGCGGACAGGGGGCCGGTGGCTACACCTTC. Its translation: CASSQSGQGAGGYTF.

Only a few counts were recorded for this clonotype. The chain is built from TRBV21-1 and TRBJ1-2. TRBV21-1 is flagged as a pseudogene. This CDR3 has 11 amino acids. CDR3 DNA sequence: TGTGCCAGCAGCACAATAGCTGGCTACACCTTC. Translation: CASSTIAGYTF.

This clonotype has a handful of counts. CDR3 loop: CASSRGPPNTGELFF. CDR3 nucleotides: TGTGCCAGCTCACGCGGGCCGCCGAACACCGGGGAGCTGTTTTTT. The chain has TRBV18 and TRBJ2-2, with a weak D call TRBD2 (5 bases). CDR1 is KGHSH, CDR2 LQKENI, per germline. The V gene lost 4 bases and the J gene lost 0 bases, with 9 bases spanning the gap. CDR3 size: 15 residues.

There are a few counts of this clonotype. V usage is TRBV6-5 and J usage is TRBJ2-3; TRBD2 might be the D (6 bases). Trimming removed 4 bases at V and 2 bases at J, with 13 bases between. This CDR3 has 15 amino acids. Per the germline V gene, CDR1 is MNHEY and CDR2 is SVGAGI. This CDR3 reads CASSSTGVSTDTQYF. The CDR3 DNA reads TGTGCCAGCAGTTCAACGGGAGTTTCCACAGATACGCAGTATTTT.

The V gene is TRBV3-1, the J gene TRBJ2-7; 8 nucleotides line up with TRBD2. V trimming: 0 bases; J trimming: 3 bases; junction bases outside the gene matches: 4. This CDR3 has 15 amino acids. Germline CDR1 LGHDT, CDR2 YNNKEL (reference sequence). The CDR3 nucleotides are TGTGCCAGCAGCCAAGATCGGCTAGCGGGCTACGAGCAGTACTTC. Its translation: CASSQDRLAGYEQYF.

This clonotype appeared many times. A read error may produce the germline difference seen at one junction end. The V call is TRBV7-7, the J call TRBJ2-5; TRBD2 is a possible D gene (5 bases). CDR1 SSHAT and CDR2 FNYEAQ come from the germline V gene (reference sequence). This CDR3 has 14 residues. The CDR3 is CASSLSGVQETQYF. The DNA for the CDR3 is TGTGCTAGCAGCTTATCCGGGGTCCAAGAGACCCAGTACTTC. The complete variable domain, with remaining parts taken from reference TRBV7-7 and TRBJ2-5, reads GAGVSQSPRYKVTKRGQDVTLRCDPISSHATLYWYQQALGQGPEFLTYFNYEAQPDKSGLPSDRFSAERPEGSISTLTIQRTEQRDSAMYRCASSLSGVQETQYFGPGTRLLVL.